This T cell receptor beta chain was recovered during a study of blood T cells in healthy people across ages. V lost 0 bases to trimming and J lost 6 bases, with 25 bases between them. Germline values: CDR1 SGHDT, CDR2 YYEEEE. The CDR3 sequence is 18 residues long. PCR was performed a second time for about 7 to 11 cycles using a sample-barcoded 5' primer and a J-beta primer mix. Tagging of each cDNA molecule was performed by a template-switch adaptor with 12 random nucleotides. TCRdb re-analysed the 5' RACE reads in MiXCR, keeping a single row per CDR3 protein. The table includes about 1 million distinct CDR3 sequences, 40% to 50% detected once. Overall study findings and caveats: TCR beta diversity per million T cells fell roughly linearly with age. Since the PBMCs were unsorted, naive and antigen-experienced cells could not be conclusively compared.

There were healthy Caucasian individuals from Russia, aged roughly 6 to 90, serving as donors. Points on this clonotype: What it binds is not known.

Material for sequencing was blood. The chain employs TRBV5-6 and TRBJ2-7; D call uncertain. This sequence was found in a woman aged 55 to 70 in good health. CDR3 amino acids: CASSLEDGSYTPPSEQYF. CDR3 nucleotides: TGTGCCAGCAGCTTGGAAGACGGATCGTACACTCCCCCTTCCGAGCAGTACTTC.